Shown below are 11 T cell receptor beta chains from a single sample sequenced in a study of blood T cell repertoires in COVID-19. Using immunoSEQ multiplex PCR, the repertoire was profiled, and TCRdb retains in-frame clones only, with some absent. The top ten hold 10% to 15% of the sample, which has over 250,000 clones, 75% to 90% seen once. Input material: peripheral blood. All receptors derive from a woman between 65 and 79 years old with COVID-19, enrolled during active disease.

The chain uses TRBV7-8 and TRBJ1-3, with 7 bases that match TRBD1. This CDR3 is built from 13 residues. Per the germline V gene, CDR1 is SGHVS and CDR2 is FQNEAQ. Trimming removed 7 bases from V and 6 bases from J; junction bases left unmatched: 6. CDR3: CASTEGAENTIYF. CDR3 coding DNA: TGTGCCAGCACTGAGGGGGCCGAAAACACCATATATTTT.

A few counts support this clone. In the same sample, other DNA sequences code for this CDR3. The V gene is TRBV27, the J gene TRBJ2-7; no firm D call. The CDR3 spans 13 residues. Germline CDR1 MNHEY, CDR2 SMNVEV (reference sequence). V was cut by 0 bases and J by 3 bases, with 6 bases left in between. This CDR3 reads CASSLSSGYEQYF. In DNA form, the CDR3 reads TGTGCCAGCAGTTTATCGAGTGGCTACGAGCAGTACTTC.

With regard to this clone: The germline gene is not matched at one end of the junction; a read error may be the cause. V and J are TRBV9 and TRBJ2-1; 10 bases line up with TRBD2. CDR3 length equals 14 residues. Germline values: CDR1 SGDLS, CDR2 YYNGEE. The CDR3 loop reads CASSVGVLAGSSIF. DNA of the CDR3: TGTGCCAGCAGCGTAGGGGTACTAGCGGGGTCCTCCATCTTC.

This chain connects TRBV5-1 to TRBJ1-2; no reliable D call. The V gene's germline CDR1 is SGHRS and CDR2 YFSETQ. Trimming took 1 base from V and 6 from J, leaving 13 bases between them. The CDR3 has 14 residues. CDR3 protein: CASSLLGPSNGYTF. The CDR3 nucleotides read TGCGCCAGCAGCTTGCTTGGGCCCTCTAATGGCTACACCTTC.

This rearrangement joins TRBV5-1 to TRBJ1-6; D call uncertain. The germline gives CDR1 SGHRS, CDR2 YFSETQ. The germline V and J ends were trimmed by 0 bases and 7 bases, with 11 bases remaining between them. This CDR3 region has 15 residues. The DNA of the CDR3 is TGCGCCAGCAGCTTGGATTTTGCAGCGAATTCACCCCTCCACTTT. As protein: CASSLDFAANSPLHF.

As DNA, the CDR3 is TGTGCCAGCAGTTCCGGGACAGACCTCTCGGAGCAGTACTTC. Residues: CASSSGTDLSEQYF. The gene calls are TRBV6-5 and TRBJ2-7; TRBD1 aligns across 7 bases. Germline CDR1 MNHEY, CDR2 SVGAGI. The CDR3 consists of 14 residues. The J segment lost 7 bases and the V segment lost 4 bases, leaving 10 bases of the junction unmatched.

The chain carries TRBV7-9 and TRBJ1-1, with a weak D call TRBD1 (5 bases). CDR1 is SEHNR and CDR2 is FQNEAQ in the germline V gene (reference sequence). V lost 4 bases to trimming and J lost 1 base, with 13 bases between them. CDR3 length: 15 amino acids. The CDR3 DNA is TGTGCCAGCAGCTCTACCAGGGTCGGGAACACTGAAGCTTTCTTT. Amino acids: CASSSTRVGNTEAFF. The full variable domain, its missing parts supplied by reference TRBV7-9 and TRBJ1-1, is DTGVSQNPRHKITKRGQNVTFRCDPISEHNRLYWYRQTLGQGPEFLTYFQNEAQLEKSRLLSDRFSAERPKGSFSTLEIQRTEQGDSAMYLCASSSTRVGNTEAFFGQGTRLTVV.

CDR3 sequence: CASSAPTRSYEQYF. Here the CDR3 DNA reads TGCGCCAGCAGCGCCCCCACTAGGTCCTACGAGCAGTACTTC. The chain carries TRBV4-1 and TRBJ2-7; the D gene is possibly TRBD2 (5 bases). From germline, CDR1 is MGHRA and CDR2 YSYEKL. Trimming left V 5 bases short and J 1 base short, with 12 bases between. The CDR3 extends over 14 amino acids.

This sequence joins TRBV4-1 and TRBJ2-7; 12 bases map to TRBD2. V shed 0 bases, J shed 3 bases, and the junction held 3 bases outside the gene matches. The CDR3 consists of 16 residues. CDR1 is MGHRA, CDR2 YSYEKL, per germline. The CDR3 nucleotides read TGCGCCAGCAGCCAAGAGTTGACTAGCGGGAGCTACGAGCAGTACTTC. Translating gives CASSQELTSGSYEQYF.

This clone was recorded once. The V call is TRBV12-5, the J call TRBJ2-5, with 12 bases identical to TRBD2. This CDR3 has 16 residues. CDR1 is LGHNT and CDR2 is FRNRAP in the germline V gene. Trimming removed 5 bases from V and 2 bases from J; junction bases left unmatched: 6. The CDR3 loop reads CASGGGTSGYQETQYF. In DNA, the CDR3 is TGTGCTAGTGGTGGCGGGACTAGCGGGTATCAAGAGACCCAGTACTTC.

CDR3 bases: TGTGCCAGCAGACTATCAGACAGGGGTGACGAGCAGTACTTC. Translated, it gives CASRLSDRGDEQYF. V is TRBV7-9 and J is TRBJ2-7, with 8 bases that match TRBD1. Germline V CDR1 and CDR2: SEHNR, FQNEAQ (reference sequence). After removal of 6 bases from V and 5 bases from J, the junction contained 9 bases not matched to a gene. The CDR3 runs 14 residues.